These 24 T cell receptor beta chains share one sample of origin, sequenced in a study of neurological immune-mediated disorders. TCRdb re-called the 5' RACE reads through MiXCR, storing one row per CDR3 protein. This table holds approximately 37,000 distinct CDR3 sequences, 13% to 15% found once. The sequencing input was PBMCs. All receptors come from a woman in her fifties or sixties with HTLV-1-associated myelopathy (HAM/TSP).

This clonotype appeared many times. This sequence joins TRBV15 and TRBJ2-3, with D unresolved. Germline V gene sequence: CDR1 LNHNV, CDR2 YYDKDF (reference sequence). This CDR3 contains 17 residues. Trimming took 0 bases from V and 2 from J, leaving 15 bases between them. CDR3 protein: CATSRDYLKLNTDTQYF. CDR3 in DNA: TGTGCCACCAGCAGAGATTACCTGAAACTAAACACAGATACGCAGTATTTT.

This clonotype was seen ten or more times. The chain uses TRBV5-1 and TRBJ1-6, with a possible D match to TRBD1 (5 bases). Trimming took off 3 bases at V and 5 bases at J, with 9 bases between the two ends. Germline CDR1 SGHRS, CDR2 YFSETQ. The CDR3 extends over 14 amino acids. CDR3 protein: CASSWGTDNSPLHF. The CDR3, as DNA: TGCGCCAGCAGCTGGGGGACGGATAATTCACCCCTCCACTTT.

This clonotype was counted many times. This chain joins TRBV30 and TRBJ2-5; D possibly corresponds to TRBD1 (6 bases). Germline loops: CDR1 GTSNPN, CDR2 SVGIG (reference sequence). Trimming stripped 8 bases from V and 0 bases from J, with 13 bases between. The CDR3 totals 13 residues. The CDR3 coding sequence is TGTGCCCAGGGGCGCGGGTACCAAGAGACCCAGTACTTC. Its protein is CAQGRGYQETQYF.

This clonotype was counted at least ten times. This chain links TRBV5-1 with TRBJ2-3; 13 bases align to TRBD2. The CDR3 length is 17 residues. Germline CDR1 SGHRS, CDR2 YFSETQ. V shed 4 bases and J 6 bases; nucleotides not matched to a gene: 11. DNA of the CDR3: TGCGCCAGCAGCCTGGGGCTACTAGCGGGGGGGCGCGATACGCAGTATTTT. This gives the protein CASSLGLLAGGRDTQYF.

This clonotype was recorded many times. This chain connects TRBV7-2 to TRBJ2-1, with 7 bases that match TRBD2. CDR3 size: 16 residues. With V trimmed by 1 base and J by 10 bases, 13 bases remained unmatched. CDR1 and CDR2 (germline): SGHTA, FQGNSA. CDR3 sequence (DNA): TGTGCCAGCAGCTTAGAAGTTAGCGGGCCAAGCCGGGAGCAGTTCTTC. This gives the protein CASSLEVSGPSREQFF.

In its sample, this clonotype was seen many times. The rearrangement uses TRBV28 and TRBJ2-3; D unclear. Trimming cost V 8 bases and J 1 base, with 13 bases left between them. This CDR3 region has 14 residues. Germline CDR1 reads MDHEN; CDR2 reads SYDVKM. The CDR3 sequence is CASRARRRTDTQYF. DNA for the CDR3: TGTGCCAGCCGCGCCAGGCGCCGCACAGATACGCAGTATTTT.

The chain joins TRBV4-1 to TRBJ2-1; 11 bases agree with TRBD2. The CDR3 consists of 14 residues. The V and J ends lost 2 bases and 10 bases, in that order; junction bases with no gene match: 4. Germline CDR1 reads MGHRA; CDR2 reads YSYEKL. The CDR3 region is CASSQIGTSGEQFF. The DNA for the CDR3 is TGCGCCAGCAGCCAAATCGGGACTAGCGGCGAGCAGTTCTTC.

The sample holds many counts of this clonotype. The chain has TRBV11-1 and TRBJ2-4, with a tentative D call TRBD2 (6 bases). The CDR3 is made up of 20 amino acids. Trimming stripped 5 bases from V and 0 bases from J, with 26 bases between. From germline, CDR1 is SGHAT and CDR2 FQDESV (reference sequence). In DNA form, the CDR3 reads TGTGCCAGCAGCCTTGAACGCGGGACCACCCGGGCATTAGCCAAAAACATTCAGTACTTC. It codes for CASSLERGTTRALAKNIQYF.

This clonotype was observed at least ten times. The chain uses TRBV5-1 and TRBJ2-3; D might be TRBD1 or TRBD2, each matching 5 bases. Germline V CDR1 and CDR2: SGHRS, YFSETQ. The V gene lost 4 bases and the J gene lost 4 bases, with 13 bases spanning the gap. CDR3 size: 14 residues. In DNA form, the CDR3 reads TGCGCCAGCAGCACGGGACGACCGGCAGATACGCAGTATTTT. Amino acids: CASSTGRPADTQYF.

This clonotype was seen many times. The rearrangement links TRBV20-1 to TRBJ1-1; 10 bases are a match to TRBD1. V shed 3 bases and J 4 bases; nucleotides not matched to a gene: 2. The CDR3 covers 13 residues. Per germline, CDR1 DFQATT and CDR2 SNEGSKA (reference sequence). The chain's CDR3 is CSARTGGTTEAFF. The CDR3 region has the DNA TGCAGTGCTAGGACAGGGGGCACCACTGAAGCTTTCTTT.

This clonotype appeared many times. This chain joins TRBV18 and TRBJ1-1; 8 nucleotides align to TRBD1. The CDR3 covers 18 residues. From germline, CDR1 is KGHSH and CDR2 LQKENI. Trimming removed 2 bases from V and 2 bases from J; junction bases left unmatched: 13. CDR3 region: CASSPRTGTGGGNTEAFF. CDR3 coding DNA: TGTGCCAGCTCACCAAGGACAGGGACGGGTGGGGGAAACACTGAAGCTTTCTTT.

By frequency in the sample, this clonotype is medium-sized. This chain joins TRBV7-2 and TRBJ1-5; D gene ambiguous. Trimming pared 2 bases from V and 4 bases from J, leaving 9 bases between. Looked up from germline, CDR1 is SGHTA and CDR2 is FQGNSA. CDR3 length: 14 amino acids. CDR3: CASSLYSGNQPQHF. CDR3 coding DNA: TGTGCCAGCAGCTTATATTCGGGGAATCAGCCCCAGCATTTT.

This clonotype was counted many times. CDR3 DNA: TGCGCCAGCAGCCGGGACACTGGGTCCGAGCAGTACTTC. It codes for CASSRDTGSEQYF. The chain couples TRBV4-3 to TRBJ2-7, with D perhaps matching TRBD1 (6 bases). V lost 4 bases and J lost 6, with 13 bases in between. CDR3 size: 13 residues. Germline V gene sequence: CDR1 LGHNA, CDR2 YSLEER.

Ten or more counts support this clonotype. This chain links TRBV5-1 with TRBJ2-6; D possibly corresponds to TRBD1 (6 bases). The germline gives CDR1 SGHRS, CDR2 YFSETQ. This CDR3 contains 17 residues. V lost 2 bases and J lost 2, with 14 bases in between. The CDR3 region has the DNA TGCGCCAGCAGCTTTACAGGGTGGCAAGCTGGGGCCAACGTCCTGACTTTC. It yields the protein CASSFTGWQAGANVLTF.

This clonotype was detected ten times or more. This chain uses TRBV7-2 with TRBJ1-2; no firm D call. The CDR3 sequence is 16 residues long. Germline values: CDR1 SGHTA, CDR2 FQGNSA. V dropped 4 bases and J dropped 4 bases, with 19 bases sitting between them. The CDR3 DNA sequence: TGTGCCAGCAGCTCAATGATAGGGAACCCCATCTATGGCTACACCTTC. Translation gives CASSSMIGNPIYGYTF.

The rearrangement links TRBV20-1 to TRBJ2-3, with 9 bases aligning to TRBD2. This CDR3 has 17 amino acids. Germline V gives CDR1 DFQATT, CDR2 SNEGSKA (reference sequence). Unmatched junction bases numbered 10, after V lost 2 bases and J lost 1 base. In nucleotides, the CDR3 is TGCAGTGCTAGACGTTGGGCGGGGGGGTATGGCACAGATACGCAGTATTTT. Amino acids: CSARRWAGGYGTDTQYF.

This clonotype was observed many times. Sequence at one end of the junction differs from germline and may be a read error. This chain connects TRBV5-1 to TRBJ1-2; maybe TRBD1 (5 bases). Germline V CDR1 and CDR2: SGHRS, YFSETQ. This CDR3 contains 12 residues. CDR3 protein: CASSNGGEGCTF. CDR3 coding DNA: TGCGCCAGCAGCAATGGAGGGGAGGGCTGCACCTTC.

The sample holds many counts of this clonotype. The gene calls are TRBV20-1 and TRBJ2-1, with D perhaps matching TRBD2 (6 bases). Germline values: CDR1 DFQATT, CDR2 SNEGSKA (reference sequence). This CDR3 is 15 amino acids long. V dropped 6 bases and J dropped 8 bases, with 23 bases sitting between them. Here the CDR3 DNA reads TGCAGTGCCCCAGACGGGGCGGGGAGTAGGGATGAGCAGTTCTTC. Translation: CSAPDGAGSRDEQFF.

This clonotype came up many times. The CDR3 spells CASSLRQGSGANVLTF. The DNA of the CDR3 is TGTGCCAGCAGCTTAAGACAGGGCTCTGGGGCCAACGTCCTGACTTTC. The J gene is TRBJ2-6, the V gene TRBV7-2; 7 bases align to TRBD1. Germline values: CDR1 SGHTA, CDR2 FQGNSA. The V gene end was trimmed by 2 bases and the J gene end by 0 bases; junction bases not matched to a gene: 1. CDR3 length: 16 amino acids.

The chain couples TRBV5-6 to TRBJ2-7; D is possibly TRBD1 (6 bases). This CDR3 spans 15 amino acids. Germline CDR1 is SGHDT and CDR2 is YYEEEE. V lost 5 bases and J 3 bases, leaving 18 bases between the germline ends. CDR3 sequence: CASRLQARGLYEQYF. CDR3 DNA sequence: TGTGCCAGCAGACTACAGGCCAGGGGCCTCTACGAGCAGTACTTC.

This clonotype showed up many times. This chain links TRBV7-9 with TRBJ1-3; D call uncertain. The CDR3 covers 17 residues. Germline V lookup: CDR1 SEHNR, CDR2 FQNEAQ (reference sequence). Trimming cost V 1 base and J 0 bases, with 13 bases left between them. CDR3 sequence reads: CASSLVPGIYSGNTIYF. In DNA, the CDR3 is TGTGCCAGCAGCTTAGTTCCCGGGATCTACTCTGGAAACACCATATATTTT.

This clonotype was detected many times. The CDR3, as DNA: TGCAGCCCAAAAAGGGAGGGGTTCACAGATACGCAGTATTTT. It specifies CSPKREGFTDTQYF. The V gene is TRBV20-1, the J gene TRBJ2-3; the match to TRBD2 covers 7 bases. The CDR3 sequence is 14 residues long. Germline V gene sequence: CDR1 DFQATT, CDR2 SNEGSKA (reference sequence).

This clonotype was detected many times. The chain couples TRBV5-1 to TRBJ2-3; no definite D call. There are 12 residues in the CDR3. Trimming shortened V by 2 bases and J by 3 bases, and 4 bases separated the two germline ends. CDR1 is SGHRS, CDR2 YFSETQ, per germline. The CDR3: CASSFRTDTQYF. CDR3 DNA: TGCGCCAGCAGCTTTCGGACAGATACGCAGTATTTT.

This clonotype has ten or more counts. The chain couples TRBV5-1 to TRBJ2-7; D ambiguous. The length of the CDR3 is 12 residues. The V gene lost 3 bases and the J gene lost 6 bases, with 10 bases spanning the gap. The germline V gene encodes CDR1 SGHRS and CDR2 YFSETQ. The CDR3 sequence is CASSYMDGEQYF. DNA of the CDR3: TGCGCCAGCAGCTACATGGATGGCGAGCAGTACTTC.